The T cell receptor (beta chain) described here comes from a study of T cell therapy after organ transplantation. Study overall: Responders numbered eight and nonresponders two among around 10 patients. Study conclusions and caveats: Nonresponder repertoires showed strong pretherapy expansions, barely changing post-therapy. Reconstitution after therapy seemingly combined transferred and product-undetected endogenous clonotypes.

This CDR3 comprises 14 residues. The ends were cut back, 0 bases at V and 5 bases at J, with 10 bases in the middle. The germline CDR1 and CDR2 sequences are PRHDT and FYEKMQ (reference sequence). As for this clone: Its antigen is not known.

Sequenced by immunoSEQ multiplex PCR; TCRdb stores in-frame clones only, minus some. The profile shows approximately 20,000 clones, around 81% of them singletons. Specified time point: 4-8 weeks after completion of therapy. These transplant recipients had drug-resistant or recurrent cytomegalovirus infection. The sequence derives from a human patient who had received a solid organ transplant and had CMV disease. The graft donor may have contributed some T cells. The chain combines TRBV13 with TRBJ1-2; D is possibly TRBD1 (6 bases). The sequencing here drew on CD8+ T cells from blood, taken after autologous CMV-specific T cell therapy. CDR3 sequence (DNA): TGTGCCAGCAGCTTAGGTCGGGGGGCGTATGGCTACACCTTC. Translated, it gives CASSLGRGAYGYTF.